This T cell receptor beta chain stems from a study of shared clonotypes between healthy human individuals. A word on this clone: The antigen is unknown.

Generated by immunoSEQ multiplex PCR, the TCRdb table keeps only in-frame clones and is missing some. The table lists millions of clones, roughly 95% of them singletons. V was trimmed by 4 bases and J by 4 bases, leaving 11 bases between them. The germline CDR1 and CDR2 sequences are SGDLS and YYNGEE. The CDR3 has 13 amino acids. Study conclusions and caveats: In having few donors, the study represented limited genetic and exposure-history diversity.

Only CD45RO-negative cells positively selected for CCR7 counted as naive CD8 cells, so terminally differentiated effector memory CD45RA+ cells were excluded. Only Caucasian adults living in Nashville, Tennessee served as donors. The sequence came from a man younger than 30 in good health. The rearrangement uses TRBV9 and TRBJ1-2; D is undetermined. The sample consisted of naive CD8+ T cells sorted from blood. The CDR3 nucleotides read TGTGCCAGCAGCCCCGCGGACGGCTATGGCTACACCTTC. Encoded protein: CASSPADGYGYTF.